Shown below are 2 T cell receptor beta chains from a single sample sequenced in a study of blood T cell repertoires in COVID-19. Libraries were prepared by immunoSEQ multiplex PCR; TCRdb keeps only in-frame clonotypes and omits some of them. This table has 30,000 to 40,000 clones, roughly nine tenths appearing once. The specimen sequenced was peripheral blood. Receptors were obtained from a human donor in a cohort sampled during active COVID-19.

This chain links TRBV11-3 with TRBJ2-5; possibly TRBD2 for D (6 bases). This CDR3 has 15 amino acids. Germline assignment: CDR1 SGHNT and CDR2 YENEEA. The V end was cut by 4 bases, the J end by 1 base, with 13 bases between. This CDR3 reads CASSSLAGSQETQYF. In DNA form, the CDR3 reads TGTGCCAGCAGCTCTCTGGCGGGGTCCCAAGAGACCCAGTACTTC.

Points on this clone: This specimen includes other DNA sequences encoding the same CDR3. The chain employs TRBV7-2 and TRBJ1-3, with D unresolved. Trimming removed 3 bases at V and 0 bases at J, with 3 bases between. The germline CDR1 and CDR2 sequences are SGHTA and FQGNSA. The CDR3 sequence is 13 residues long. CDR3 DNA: TGTGCCAGCAGCTTCCTCTCTGGAAACACCATATATTTT. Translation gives CASSFLSGNTIYF.